The 24 T cell receptor beta chains presented below share a single source sample, sequenced in a study of blood T cell repertoires in COVID-19 (TCRdb year 2020). Library preparation employed the immunoSEQ multiplex PCR assay. Not all clones reach the TCRdb copy of this immuneACCESS table, which keeps in-frame sequences only. Checked studies attribute under half of the gap to unresolved V genes and leave the rest unexplained. The sample records some 220,000 clones, 80% to 90% of which are singletons. Under 3.5% of the sample goes to the ten largest clones. What was sequenced was PBMCs or T cells enriched from blood (not recorded which). These receptors were taken from a woman aged 18-29 years in a cohort exposed to, infected with or recovered from COVID-19 (not recorded which).

The V gene is TRBV29-1, the J gene TRBJ1-4; D is unclear. Trimming shortened V by 4 bases and J by 4 bases, and 10 bases separated the two germline ends. Germline CDR1 SQVTM, CDR2 ANQGSEA. The length of the CDR3 is 13 residues. The CDR3 loop is CSVGGSSNEKLFF. The CDR3 bases are TGCAGCGTTGGCGGATCTAGTAATGAAAAACTGTTTTTT.

The chain uses TRBV5-4 and TRBJ1-1, with TRBD1 as a possible D gene (6 bases). This CDR3 contains 15 residues. Germline V gene sequence: CDR1 SGHNT, CDR2 YYREEE (reference sequence). V gave up 5 bases and J gave up 1 base, with 15 bases separating them. DNA for the CDR3: TGTGCCAGCAGTTCACTGGGGGCGGAGAACACTGAAGCTTTCTTT. This encodes CASSSLGAENTEAFF.

The table lists this clone with a count of one. V gene TRBV30 combines with J gene TRBJ1-1; TRBD1 might be the D (6 bases). CDR1 and CDR2 from the germline V gene are GTSNPN and SVGIG (reference sequence). Trimming stripped 4 bases from V and 4 bases from J, with 13 bases between. The CDR3 length is 13 residues. The chain's CDR3 is CAWNREGSTEAFF. For the CDR3, the DNA is TGTGCCTGGAACAGGGAAGGGAGCACTGAAGCTTTCTTT.

The gene calls are TRBV27 and TRBJ2-2, with 7 bases lining up with TRBD1. V dropped 2 bases and J dropped 4; count of bases not matched to a gene: 7. The length of the CDR3 is 16 residues. Germline V gives CDR1 MNHEY, CDR2 SMNVEV (reference sequence). CDR3 amino acids: CASSLLSGGLTGELFF. The DNA for the CDR3 is TGTGCCAGCAGTTTACTATCAGGGGGTCTCACCGGGGAGCTGTTTTTT.

The rearrangement joins TRBV13 to TRBJ2-3; D is ambiguous. Trimming shortened V by 5 bases and J by 3 bases, and 6 bases separated the two germline ends. This CDR3 contains 12 residues. CDR1 is PRHDT and CDR2 is FYEKMQ in the germline V gene (reference sequence). The CDR3 region is CASSPGTDTQYF. For the CDR3, the DNA is TGTGCCAGCAGCCCCGGGACAGATACGCAGTATTTT.

The chain is built from TRBV5-8 and TRBJ1-3; no reliable D call. The V end was cut by 4 bases, the J end by 3 bases, with 5 bases between. Germline V CDR1 and CDR2: SGHTS, YDEGEE. This CDR3 has 12 residues. The CDR3 spells CASSPGGNTIYF. CDR3 nucleotides: TGTGCCAGCAGCCCGGGTGGAAACACCATATATTTT.

This chain links TRBV11-2 with TRBJ1-4; a possible D gene is TRBD1 (6 bases). The V and J ends lost 3 bases and 4 bases respectively, with 9 bases between them. Germline CDR1 is SGHAT and CDR2 is FQNNGV. CDR3 length: 14 residues. Here the CDR3 reads CASSFDRYNEKLFF. CDR3 nucleotides: TGTGCCAGCAGCTTCGACAGGTATAATGAAAAACTGTTTTTT.

V usage is TRBV5-1 and J usage is TRBJ2-1, with a tentative D call TRBD1 (5 bases). The V and J ends lost 5 bases and 5 bases respectively, with 20 bases between them. The CDR3 runs to 16 residues. Germline CDR1 and CDR2: SGHRS and YFSETQ. The CDR3 sequence: CASSWHKSQGNNEQFF. Written as DNA, the CDR3 is TGCGCCAGCAGTTGGCACAAAAGCCAGGGTAACAATGAGCAGTTCTTC. Looking up the rest from reference TRBV5-1 and TRBJ2-1 gives the full variable domain: KAGVTQTPRYLIKTRGQQVTLSCSPISGHRSVSWYQQTPGQGLQFLFEYFSETQRNKGNFPGRFSGRQFSNSRSEMNVSTLELGDSALYLCASSWHKSQGNNEQFFGPGTRLTVL.

The chain recombines TRBV10-3 with TRBJ2-1; D might be TRBD1 (6 bases). V was trimmed by 3 bases and J by 7 bases, leaving 13 bases between them. In germline, CDR1 is ENHRY, CDR2 SYGVKD. The CDR3 spans 14 residues. The CDR3 DNA reads as TGTGCCATCAGTGAAGGGCAGGGGAGTAATGAGCAGTTCTTC. The encoded protein is CAISEGQGSNEQFF.

The chain carries TRBV19 and TRBJ1-6; tentative D call: TRBD1 (5 bases). The CDR3 is made up of 15 amino acids. Looked up from germline, CDR1 is LNHDA and CDR2 is SQIVND (reference sequence). Deletions cut 7 bases from V and 10 bases from J, with 20 bases between. CDR3: CASTVGAKGMSPLHF. CDR3 DNA sequence: TGTGCCAGTACCGTTGGGGCCAAGGGTATGTCACCCCTCCACTTT.

The chain joins TRBV11-3 to TRBJ2-1, with a tentative D call TRBD2 (7 bases). Deletions cut 4 bases from V and 3 bases from J, with 19 bases between. The CDR3 runs to 17 residues. Per germline, CDR1 SGHNT and CDR2 YENEEA. The CDR3 nucleotides are TGTGCCAGCAGCTCTAGGGGGTCTCTAGCGGACTACAATGAGCAGTTCTTC. This gives the protein CASSSRGSLADYNEQFF.

The J gene is TRBJ2-1, the V gene TRBV10-1; D gene unclear. Trimming stripped 4 bases from V and 0 bases from J, with 10 bases between. Germline assignment: CDR1 WNHNN and CDR2 SYGVQD (reference sequence). The CDR3 loop spans 15 amino acids. In nucleotides, the CDR3 is TGCGCCAGCAGTGGTTCGAGTAGCTCCTACAATGAGCAGTTCTTC. Translated, it gives CASSGSSSSYNEQFF.

This chain uses TRBV7-2 with TRBJ1-2, with D tentatively TRBD1 (5 bases). Trimming stripped 5 bases from V and 1 base from J, with 17 bases between. CDR1 is SGHTA and CDR2 is FQGNSA in the germline V gene. This CDR3 is built from 16 residues. CDR3 DNA sequence: TGTGCCAGCAGCCTGATGTCAGGGTCTAGTAACTATGGCTACACCTTC. Protein: CASSLMSGSSNYGYTF.

This chain uses TRBV9 with TRBJ1-2; D is possibly TRBD1 (6 bases). The CDR3 has 16 residues. Germline-derived CDR1 and CDR2 are SGDLS and YYNGEE. The V end lost 3 bases, the J end lost 5 bases, and 20 bases lay between the germline ends. CDR3 region: CASSETGKFSRYGYTF. In nucleotides, the CDR3 is TGTGCCAGCAGCGAAACAGGGAAATTCTCAAGGTATGGCTACACCTTC.

V gene TRBV6-5 combines with J gene TRBJ1-1; D remains unclear. The CDR3 extends over 12 amino acids. V lost 6 bases, J lost 7 bases, and 12 bases lay in between. Germline V gene lookup returns CDR1 MNHEY and CDR2 SVGAGI. The DNA of the CDR3 is TGTGCCAGCAGCCCCCGGGAAGGTGAAGCTTTCTTT. It is translated as CASSPREGEAFF.

V is TRBV30 and J is TRBJ2-5; D is perhaps TRBD1 (5 bases). The CDR3 extends over 14 amino acids. Germline V lookup: CDR1 GTSNPN, CDR2 SVGIG (reference sequence). The ends were cut back, 0 bases at V and 3 bases at J, with 11 bases in the middle. The CDR3 reads CAWSVSRVEETQYF. In DNA, the CDR3 is TGTGCCTGGAGTGTAAGCAGGGTGGAAGAGACCCAGTACTTC.

This CDR3 is CASSIQGNYGYTF. CDR3 bases: TGTGCCAGCAGTATACAGGGTAACTATGGCTACACCTTC. The chain uses TRBV28 and TRBJ1-2; D is perhaps TRBD1 (6 bases). Trimming removed 5 bases from V and 1 base from J, with 8 bases in between. This CDR3 is built from 13 residues. Germline lookup yields CDR1 MDHEN and CDR2 SYDVKM.

The chain employs TRBV3-1 (or the pseudogene TRBV3-2) and TRBJ2-7; TRBD1 might be the D (6 bases). The CDR3 covers 14 residues. The V gene's germline CDR1 is LGHDT and CDR2 YNNKEL (reference sequence). Trimming stripped 2 bases from V and 5 bases from J, with 13 bases between. The CDR3 here is CASSQYREGDEQYF. The CDR3 DNA follows: TGTGCCAGCAGCCAATATCGAGAGGGGGACGAGCAGTACTTC.

This clone was detected a few times. The CDR3 sequence: CASSEISVASSGANVLTF. As DNA, the CDR3 is TGTGCCAGCAGTGAAATAAGCGTTGCCTCCTCTGGGGCCAACGTCCTGACTTTC. The gene calls are TRBV6-1 and TRBJ2-6; unclear D gene. Trimming pared 2 bases from V and 0 bases from J, leaving 14 bases between. CDR3 length: 18 residues. Germline loops: CDR1 MNHNS, CDR2 SASEGT.

The chain has TRBV6-5 and TRBJ1-1; tentative D call: TRBD1 (5 bases). V was trimmed by 1 base and J by 0 bases, leaving 12 bases between them. Per the germline V gene, CDR1 is MNHEY and CDR2 is SVGAGI. This CDR3 is 16 amino acids long. The CDR3 DNA reads TGTGCCAGCAGTTACTTGACAGCCTTCATGAACACTGAAGCTTTCTTT. Translated: CASSYLTAFMNTEAFF.

The V and J genes are TRBV6-6 and TRBJ2-7; D unclear. Trimming took off 7 bases at V and 6 bases at J, with 22 bases between the two ends. In germline, CDR1 is MNHNY, CDR2 SVGAGI (reference sequence). The CDR3 sequence is 15 residues long. The CDR3, as DNA: TGTGCCAGCACTCCCCAAGACTCGATGGTTTCCGAGCAGTACTTC. It yields the protein CASTPQDSMVSEQYF.

V gene TRBV9 combines with J gene TRBJ1-2; D call uncertain. Germline V gene sequence: CDR1 SGDLS, CDR2 YYNGEE. The CDR3 is 12 residues long. Trimming removed 3 bases at V and 7 bases at J, with 10 bases between. The CDR3 region is CASSALSAGYTF. Here the CDR3 DNA reads TGTGCCAGCAGCGCTTTAAGCGCTGGCTACACCTTC.

This sequence joins TRBV5-6 and TRBJ2-6; D remains unclear. Germline V gene sequence: CDR1 SGHDT, CDR2 YYEEEE. The V gene lost 4 bases and the J gene lost 0 bases, with 8 bases spanning the gap. The CDR3 spans 15 residues. Here the CDR3 reads CASSPRSSGANVLTF. The CDR3 DNA sequence: TGTGCCAGCAGCCCCCGGTCCTCTGGGGCCAACGTCCTGACTTTC.

The chain has TRBV11-2 and TRBJ1-3; maybe TRBD1 (6 bases). The V end lost 5 bases, the J end lost 0 bases, and 11 bases lay between the germline ends. CDR1 is SGHAT and CDR2 is FQNNGV in the germline V gene. The CDR3 length is 15 residues. The CDR3 bases are TGTGCCAGCAGCCCCGACAGGATCTCTGGAAACACCATATATTTT. Translated: CASSPDRISGNTIYF.